Following are 3 T cell receptor beta chains from one sample sequenced in a study of breast tumors, draining lymph nodes, adjacent tissues. Samples came from axillary lymph nodes draining the breast cancer. TCRdb passed the multiplex PCR reads through MiXCR, listing each CDR3 protein once. The sample shows fewer than 150,000 distinct CDR3 sequences, about 20% of them seen only once. The sequencing input was axillary lymph node tissue. These receptors came from a female donor with breast cancer. Some clones in this sample may be carry-over from other donors' samples.

Comment on this clonotype: Because the CDR3 is missing its conserved closing phenylalanine or tryptophan, this is likely a read error. The chain combines TRBV7-8 with TRBJ2-3; 10 nucleotides line up with TRBD2. Germline assignment: CDR1 SGHVS and CDR2 FQNEAQ. V was pared by 3 bases and J by 5 bases, with 8 bases of the junction left unmatched. There are 16 residues in the CDR3. The CDR3 sequence: CASSFRLAGVVDTQYL. In DNA, the CDR3 is TGTGCCAGCAGCTTCCGTCTAGCGGGAGTTGTAGATACGCAGTATCTT.

On this clonotype itself: The conserved phenylalanine or tryptophan normally closing the CDR3 is absent here, so this likely arose from a read error. The gene calls are TRBV15 and TRBJ2-2, with D maybe TRBD2 (6 bases). The CDR3 contains 15 residues. CDR1 is LNHNV and CDR2 is YYDKDF in the germline V gene (reference sequence). The V end lost 0 bases, the J end lost 5 bases, and 10 bases lay between the germline ends. The CDR3 coding sequence is TGTGCCACCAGCAGAGATACGGAGGGGACCGGGGAGCTGTTTTCT. Encoded protein: CATSRDTEGTGELFS.

The chain employs TRBV5-4 and TRBJ1-4; 9 bases are a match to TRBD1. Germline values: CDR1 SGHNT, CDR2 YYREEE (reference sequence). The CDR3 loop spans 16 amino acids. J was trimmed by 7 bases and V by 4 bases; bases with no gene match: 11. The CDR3 loop reads CASSGERGQGSEKLFF. DNA for the CDR3: TGTGCCAGCAGCGGGGAGAGGGGACAGGGAAGTGAAAAACTGTTTTTT.